This note documents a single T cell receptor beta chain sequence. Its antigen is unknown. The record originates from a study of neoadjuvant nivolumab and ipilimumab in lung cancer. Findings and caveats of the study: Resected-tumor TCR richness correlated positively with pretherapy blood richness.

TCRdb's table, derived via immunoSEQ multiplex PCR, lists solely in-frame clones and lacks some. The sample records 6,500 to 8,000 clones, roughly 76% being singletons. Germline lookup yields CDR1 WSHSY and CDR2 SAAADI. Trimming shortened V by 8 bases and J by 6 bases, and 8 bases separated the two germline ends. This CDR3 contains 10 residues. The specimen comprised tumor tissue, sampled after neoadjuvant nivolumab, alone or with ipilimumab, at or shortly before surgery. This sequence originates from an adult with non-small cell lung cancer. This chain joins TRBV10-2 and TRBJ2-7, with D uncertain. The CDR3 is CASGVTEQYF. In DNA form, the CDR3 reads TGCGCCAGCGGGGTAACCGAGCAGTACTTC.